The sample holds one count of the clone carrying this TCR beta chain. This record belongs to a study of immune characterization of retroperitoneal liposarcoma. TCRdb processed the PCR reads anew with MiXCR; each CDR3 protein has one entry. The sample has 8,500 to 14,000 distinct CDR3 sequences, roughly half seen once. The sequence was obtained from a female donor with retroperitoneal liposarcoma. The sample was tumor tissue.

CDR3 coding DNA: TGTGCCAGCAGTTTATTTTCCAGGGCCTACCCCTACGAGCAGTACTTC. Amino acid sequence: CASSLFSRAYPYEQYF. The chain has TRBV27 and TRBJ2-5; tentative D call: TRBD1 (5 bases). The end of the DNA fits TRBJ2-7 better, so the J call may be wrong. Per the germline V gene, CDR1 is MNHEY and CDR2 is SMNVEV (reference sequence). This CDR3 comprises 16 residues.